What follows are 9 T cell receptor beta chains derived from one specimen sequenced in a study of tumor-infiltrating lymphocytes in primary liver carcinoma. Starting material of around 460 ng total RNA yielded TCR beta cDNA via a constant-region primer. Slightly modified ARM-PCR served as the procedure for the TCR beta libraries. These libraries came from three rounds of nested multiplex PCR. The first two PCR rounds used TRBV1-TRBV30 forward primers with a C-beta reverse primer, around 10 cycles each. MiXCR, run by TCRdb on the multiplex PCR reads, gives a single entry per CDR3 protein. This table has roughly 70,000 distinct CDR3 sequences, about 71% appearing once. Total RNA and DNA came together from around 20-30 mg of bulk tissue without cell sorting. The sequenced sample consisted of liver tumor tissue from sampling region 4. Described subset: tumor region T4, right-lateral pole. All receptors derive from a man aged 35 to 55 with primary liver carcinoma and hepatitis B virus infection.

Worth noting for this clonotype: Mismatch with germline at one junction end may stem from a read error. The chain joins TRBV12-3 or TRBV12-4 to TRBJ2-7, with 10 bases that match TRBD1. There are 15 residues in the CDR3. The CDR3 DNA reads TGCGCCAGCAGTTTAAGACAGGGGGCCAACTACGAGCAGTGCTTC. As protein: CASSLRQGANYEQCF.

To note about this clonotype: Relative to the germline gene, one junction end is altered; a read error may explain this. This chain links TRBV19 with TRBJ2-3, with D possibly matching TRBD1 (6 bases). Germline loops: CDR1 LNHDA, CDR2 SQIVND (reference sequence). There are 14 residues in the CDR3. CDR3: CASSEARGSDTQCF. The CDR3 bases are TGTGCCAGTAGTGAGGCCAGGGGCTCAGATACGCAGTGTTTT.

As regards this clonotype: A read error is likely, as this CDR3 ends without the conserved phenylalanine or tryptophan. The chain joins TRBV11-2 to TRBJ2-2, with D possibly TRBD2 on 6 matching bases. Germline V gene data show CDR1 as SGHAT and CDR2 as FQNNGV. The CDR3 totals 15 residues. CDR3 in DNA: TGTGCCGGCAGCTTTGCGGGATCGAACCCCGGGGAGCTGTTTTCT. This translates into CAGSFAGSNPGELFS.

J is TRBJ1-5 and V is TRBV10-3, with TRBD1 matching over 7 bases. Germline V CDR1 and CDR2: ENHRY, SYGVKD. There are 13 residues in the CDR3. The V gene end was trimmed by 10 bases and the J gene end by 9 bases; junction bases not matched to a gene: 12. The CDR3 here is CATIGTDQAPQHF. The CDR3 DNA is TGTGCCACGATCGGGACAGACCAGGCGCCCCAGCATTTT.

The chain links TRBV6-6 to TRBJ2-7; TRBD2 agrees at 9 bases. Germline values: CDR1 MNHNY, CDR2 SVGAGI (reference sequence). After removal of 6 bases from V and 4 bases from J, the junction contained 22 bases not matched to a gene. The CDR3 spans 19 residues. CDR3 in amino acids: CASRPGGLAGSSGLYEQYF. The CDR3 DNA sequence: TGTGCCAGCAGACCAGGAGGTCTAGCGGGAAGTTCCGGACTGTACGAGCAGTACTTC.

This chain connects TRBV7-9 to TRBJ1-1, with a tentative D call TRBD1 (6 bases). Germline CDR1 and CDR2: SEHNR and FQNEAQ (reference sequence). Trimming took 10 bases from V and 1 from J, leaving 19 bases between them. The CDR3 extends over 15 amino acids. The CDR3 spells CAISTRTASNTEAFF. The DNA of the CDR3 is TGTGCCATAAGCACCCGGACAGCTTCGAACACTGAAGCTTTCTTT.

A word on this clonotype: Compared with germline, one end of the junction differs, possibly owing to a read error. The CDR3 DNA reads TGTGCCAGCACTCAAGGACACGAAAATATTCAGTACTTC. Its protein is CASTQGHENIQYF. The rearrangement uses TRBV6-2 or TRBV6-3 and TRBJ2-4, with D maybe TRBD1 (5 bases). Germline values: CDR1 MNHEY, CDR2 SVGEGT. The CDR3 runs to 13 residues.

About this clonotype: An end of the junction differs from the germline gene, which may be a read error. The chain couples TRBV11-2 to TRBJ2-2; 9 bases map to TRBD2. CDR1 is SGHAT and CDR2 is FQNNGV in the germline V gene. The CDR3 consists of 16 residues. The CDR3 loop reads CTSSLVALAGTGVLFF. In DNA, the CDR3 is TGTACCAGCAGCTTAGTGGCGCTAGCGGGAACCGGGGTGCTGTTTTTT.

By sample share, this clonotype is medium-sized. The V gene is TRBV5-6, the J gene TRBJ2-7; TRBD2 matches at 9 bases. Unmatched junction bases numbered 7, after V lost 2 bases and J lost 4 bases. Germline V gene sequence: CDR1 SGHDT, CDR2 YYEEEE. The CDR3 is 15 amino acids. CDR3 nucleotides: TGTGCCAGCAGCTTCATGGCTAGCGGGACGTACGAGCAGTACTTC. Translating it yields CASSFMASGTYEQYF.